A single sample gave rise to the 25 T cell receptor beta chains below, sequenced in a study of beta chain features in type 1 diabetes. General observations from the study: Shorter TCRB CDR3s, moderately but significantly so, marked every one of the four CD4+ subsets in Type 1 diabetes patients.

The antigens for these receptors are not known. TCRB transcripts that were expressed got sequenced, as all of the isolated RNA had been reverse transcribed. Data came from immunoSEQ multiplex PCR; TCRdb stores just in-frame clones and leaves some out. This sample has a few hundred thousand clones, with roughly 22% found just once. Sequencing used naive CD4+ T cells from blood. The source of these receptors is a middle-aged woman with type 1 diabetes.

V is TRBV9 and J is TRBJ2-2; TRBD1 is a possible D gene (5 bases). CDR1 SGDLS and CDR2 YYNGEE come from the germline V gene. The CDR3 is 16 amino acids. V gave up 1 base and J gave up 3 bases, with 13 bases separating them. CDR3 in DNA: TGTGCCAGCAGCGTAAGGGGTCGGGCTTACACCGGGGAGCTGTTTTTT. Encoded protein: CASSVRGRAYTGELFF.

This clone turned up a few times. The CDR3 is CASSLGVRGWNVETQYF. The CDR3 DNA sequence: TGTGCCAGCAGCTTAGGGGTACGGGGGTGGAATGTTGAGACCCAGTACTTC. This chain links TRBV7-2 with TRBJ2-5, with a weak D call TRBD2 (6 bases). The germline gives CDR1 SGHTA, CDR2 FQGNSA. The V and J ends lost 1 base and 5 bases respectively, with 20 bases between them. The CDR3 extends over 17 amino acids.

This clone was seen a few times. V usage is TRBV4-1 and J usage is TRBJ1-1, with TRBD1 identical over 7 bases. From germline, CDR1 is MGHRA and CDR2 YSYEKL. This CDR3 region has 15 residues. J was trimmed by 6 bases and V by 2 bases; bases with no gene match: 9. CDR3 nucleotide sequence: TGCGCCAGCAGCCAACCGGGACAGCGGTCCCCTGAAGCTTTCTTT. Its translation: CASSQPGQRSPEAFF.

This chain joins TRBV9 and TRBJ2-3; D not certain. The germline V gene has CDR1 SGDLS and CDR2 YYNGEE. The CDR3 contains 13 residues. V was shortened by 0 bases and J by 6 bases, with 8 bases between the two germline ends. The CDR3 nucleotides read TGTGCCAGCAGCGTAGCTATTTGGGATACGCAGTATTTT. As protein: CASSVAIWDTQYF.

This clone was counted only a few times. The chain carries TRBV7-3 and TRBJ1-6; 7 bases are a match to TRBD1. This CDR3 has 14 amino acids. V lost 5 bases to trimming and J lost 6 bases; unmatched junction nucleotides: 4. Germline V gene data show CDR1 as SGHTA and CDR2 as FQGTGA. CDR3 loop: CASSLGQTNSPLHF. In DNA form, the CDR3 reads TGTGCCAGCAGCCTGGGACAGACTAATTCACCCCTCCACTTT.

The chain has TRBV4-1 and TRBJ1-6; D gene ambiguous. CDR1 and CDR2 (germline): MGHRA, YSYEKL. V was pared by 4 bases and J by 7 bases, with 17 bases between. The CDR3 is made up of 16 amino acids. CDR3 sequence: CASSLLGSSSNSPLHF. The CDR3 nucleotides read TGCGCCAGCAGCCTTCTCGGGAGCAGTTCCAATTCACCCCTCCACTTT.

This chain joins TRBV13 and TRBJ2-5; a weak D match, TRBD2 (5 bases). The CDR3 contains 13 residues. V gave up 2 bases and J gave up 3 bases, with 7 bases separating them. Germline assignment: CDR1 PRHDT and CDR2 FYEKMQ (reference sequence). CDR3 region: CASSLRGEETQYF. CDR3 DNA sequence: TGTGCCAGCAGCTTACGGGGTGAAGAGACCCAGTACTTC.

The chain couples TRBV6-6 to TRBJ1-2; D may be TRBD1 (5 bases). V lost 5 bases and J 8 bases, leaving 21 bases between the germline ends. Germline lookup yields CDR1 MNHNY and CDR2 SVGAGI (reference sequence). CDR3 size: 15 residues. CDR3 loop: CASSVPGPGTLGYTF. The CDR3 bases are TGTGCCAGCAGTGTACCGGGACCGGGGACTTTGGGCTACACCTTC.

This rearrangement joins TRBV5-1 to TRBJ2-4; 8 bases agree with TRBD1. The J segment lost 7 bases and the V segment lost 4 bases, leaving 7 bases of the junction unmatched. The CDR3 has 14 residues. Germline CDR1 is SGHRS and CDR2 is YFSETQ. The DNA for the CDR3 is TGCGCCAGCAGCACGTCCGGGACAGGTAACATTCAGTACTTC. It yields the protein CASSTSGTGNIQYF.

V usage is TRBV4-1 and J usage is TRBJ1-5, with TRBD1 matching 11 bases. The CDR3 is made up of 16 amino acids. V lost 4 bases and J lost 7; bases outside the gene matches: 9. CDR1 and CDR2 from the germline V gene are MGHRA and YSYEKL. CDR3 amino acids: CASSRPGQGGGQPQHF. The CDR3 DNA reads TGCGCCAGCAGCCGCCCGGGACAGGGGGGAGGACAGCCCCAGCATTTT.

This clone has a handful of counts. The V gene is TRBV9, the J gene TRBJ1-5; 10 bases line up with TRBD1. J lost 7 bases, V lost 3 bases, and 7 bases had no gene match. The CDR3 loop spans 15 amino acids. The germline CDR1 and CDR2 sequences are SGDLS and YYNGEE. CDR3 nucleotide sequence: TGTGCCAGCAGCGAGACAGGGGGCGTAGGCCAGCCCCAGCATTTT. This gives the protein CASSETGGVGQPQHF.

With regard to this clone: The same CDR3 is also encoded by other DNA sequences in this sample. The genes are TRBV5-1 and TRBJ2-7, with 8 bases matching TRBD2. V lost 0 bases to trimming and J lost 2 bases; unmatched junction nucleotides: 4. This CDR3 has 15 residues. Germline lookup yields CDR1 SGHRS and CDR2 YFSETQ. CDR3 DNA sequence: TGCGCCAGCAGCTTGGAAGGCGGGGGGCCCTACGAGCAGTACTTC. Translation gives CASSLEGGGPYEQYF.

The J gene is TRBJ2-1, the V gene TRBV5-6; 7 positions match TRBD2. V shed 2 bases, J shed 1 base, and the junction held 6 bases outside the gene matches. Germline values: CDR1 SGHDT, CDR2 YYEEEE. The CDR3 has 16 amino acids. The CDR3 region has the DNA TGTGCCAGCAGCTTTGGGCGGGGAGGGTCCTACAATGAGCAGTTCTTC. Its translation: CASSFGRGGSYNEQFF.

The sample holds a few counts of this clone. The chain recombines TRBV7-9 with TRBJ2-3, with 8 bases fitting TRBD1. V lost 7 bases to trimming and J lost 2 bases; unmatched junction nucleotides: 8. CDR3 length: 15 residues. Per germline, CDR1 SEHNR and CDR2 FQNEAQ (reference sequence). The CDR3 DNA follows: TGTGCCAGCACGATCGGGACAGGAGACACAGATACGCAGTATTTT. This codes for CASTIGTGDTDTQYF.

The V gene is TRBV15, the J gene TRBJ1-4, with unresolved D. V lost 2 bases and J lost 3, with 13 bases in between. The germline V gene encodes CDR1 LNHNV and CDR2 YYDKDF (reference sequence). The CDR3 contains 16 residues. The CDR3 coding sequence is TGTGCCACCAGCAGAACTGAGGGTTCGGCTAATGAAAAACTGTTTTTT. Protein product: CATSRTEGSANEKLFF.

In its sample, this clone was seen a few times. The V gene is TRBV4-2, the J gene TRBJ2-3; 9 nucleotides match TRBD1. This CDR3 is built from 17 residues. Germline V gene data show CDR1 as LGHNA and CDR2 as YNFKEQ. With V trimmed by 1 base and J by 5 bases, 10 bases remained unmatched. Here the CDR3 DNA reads TGTGCCAGCAGCCAAGCCAGCGGGACAGGGATTCAAGATACGCAGTATTTT. Translating it yields CASSQASGTGIQDTQYF.

This rearrangement joins TRBV29-1 to TRBJ2-1, with 7 bases identical to TRBD1. The CDR3 totals 14 residues. V was clipped by 4 bases and J by 8 bases; unmatched bases: 11. Germline loops: CDR1 SQVTM, CDR2 ANQGSEA. The CDR3 spells CSVVLGRGRDEQFF. Here the CDR3 DNA reads TGCAGCGTTGTATTGGGAAGGGGGCGCGATGAGCAGTTCTTC.

Points on this clone: Other DNA variants within this sample encode the same CDR3. V is TRBV9 and J is TRBJ1-6, with D perhaps matching TRBD1 (5 bases). CDR1 is SGDLS and CDR2 is YYNGEE in the germline V gene. This CDR3 comprises 15 residues. Trimming cost V 0 bases and J 5 bases, with 9 bases left between them. CDR3 DNA sequence: TGTGCCAGCAGCGTAGCCGGGGGAGATAATTCACCCCTCCACTTT. It encodes CASSVAGGDNSPLHF.

The rearrangement uses TRBV5-1 and TRBJ1-1, with 8 bases lining up with TRBD1. There are 14 residues in the CDR3. Germline CDR1 and CDR2: SGHRS and YFSETQ. The junction had 9 bases not matched to a gene; V was cut back by 1 base and J by 10 bases. Here the CDR3 reads CASSLPFQGAGAFF. The CDR3 nucleotides are TGCGCCAGCAGCTTGCCTTTCCAGGGGGCCGGAGCTTTCTTT.

The chain uses TRBV9 and TRBJ1-4, with D possibly being TRBD1 (6 bases). Trimming removed 5 bases from V and 5 bases from J, with 13 bases in between. The CDR3 totals 14 residues. Germline CDR1 and CDR2: SGDLS and YYNGEE. The CDR3 spells CASSLRDINEKLFF. Written as DNA, the CDR3 is TGTGCCAGCAGTCTCCGGGACATAAATGAAAAACTGTTTTTT.

V and J are TRBV30 and TRBJ2-7; 12 bases are shared with TRBD2. With 8 bases clipped from V and 0 bases from J, the junction kept 8 bases outside the gene matches. From germline, CDR1 is GTSNPN and CDR2 SVGIG (reference sequence). The CDR3 consists of 15 residues. DNA of the CDR3: TGTGCCGGTGGGACTAGCGGGTCCCACTCCTACGAGCAGTACTTC. This gives the protein CAGGTSGSHSYEQYF. Complete variable domain (other parts from reference TRBV30 and TRBJ2-7): SQTIHQWPATLVQPVGSPLSLECTVEGTSNPNLYWYRQAAGRGLQLLFYSVGIGQISSEVPQNLSASRPQDRQFILSSKKLLLSDSGFYLCAGGTSGSHSYEQYFGPGTRLTVT.

Here the CDR3 reads CAWSVYPGRSQHF. The DNA for the CDR3 is TGTGCCTGGAGTGTATATCCAGGGCGGTCCCAGCATTTT. The gene calls are TRBV30 and TRBJ1-5; maybe TRBD1 (5 bases). CDR3 length: 13 amino acids. CDR1 and CDR2 from the germline V gene are GTSNPN and SVGIG (reference sequence). Trimming removed 0 bases from V and 11 bases from J, with 14 bases in between.

CDR3 sequence: CSVYTGDYGYTF. In nucleotides, the CDR3 is TGCAGCGTTTACACCGGGGACTATGGCTACACCTTC. V usage is TRBV29-1 and J usage is TRBJ1-2; D is uncertain. Germline values: CDR1 SQVTM, CDR2 ANQGSEA. V lost 5 bases to trimming and J lost 3 bases, with 10 bases between them. The CDR3 has 12 residues.

V usage is TRBV11-1 and J usage is TRBJ2-5; TRBD1 matches 10 bases. With V trimmed by 7 bases and J by 2 bases, 4 bases remained unmatched. CDR3 length: 14 amino acids. The germline CDR1 and CDR2 sequences are SGHAT and FQDESV (reference sequence). DNA of the CDR3: TGTGCCAGCAACCGGGACAGGGGACAAGAGACCCAGTACTTC. Translation: CASNRDRGQETQYF.

The table lists this clone with a few counts. The V call is TRBV28, the J call TRBJ2-7; 10 nucleotides align to TRBD1. V lost 4 bases and J lost 5; bases outside the gene matches: 5. Germline V gene sequence: CDR1 MDHEN, CDR2 SYDVKM. CDR3 size: 14 residues. The CDR3 DNA reads TGTGCCAGCAGTTCCGGGACAGGGGTGGACGAGCAGTACTTC. As protein: CASSSGTGVDEQYF.